The TCR beta chain under discussion was sequenced for a study of blood T cell repertoires in COVID-19. At the level of the study: The United States, Italy and Spain were the sources of the acute and convalescent COVID-19 samples. Sample material is recorded as cDNA or gDNA derived from T cells, B-cell-depleted T cells, or PBMCs.

Some clones are missing from TCRdb's copy, which holds only in-frame ones; the method was immunoSEQ multiplex PCR. This table has roughly 160,000 clones, roughly 93% appearing once. V was clipped by 1 base and J by 3 bases; unmatched bases: 6. There are 15 residues in the CDR3. The germline V gene encodes CDR1 MNHEY and CDR2 SVGAGI. The rearrangement joins TRBV6-5 to TRBJ2-7; 7 bases are a match to TRBD1. The TCR was taken from a man aged 18 to 30 with COVID-19, enrolled during active disease. The specimen sequenced was peripheral blood. In DNA form, the CDR3 reads TGTGCCAGCAGTTACTATGGGGACAGCGGCTACGAGCAGTACTTC. This gives the protein CASSYYGDSGYEQYF.